This T cell receptor beta chain was identified during a study of T cell changes during pregnancy in multiple sclerosis. The CDR3 totals 15 residues. V was cut by 4 bases and J by 1 base, with 14 bases left in between. Germline V gene data show CDR1 as SGHRS and CDR2 as YFSETQ. Libraries were prepared by immunoSEQ multiplex PCR; TCRdb keeps only in-frame clonotypes and omits some of them. The sample includes over 85,000 clones, 90% of them seen just once. The origin of this receptor is a female donor in good health, enrolled as a control in a pregnancy study. The sequences come from peripheral blood, collected in the second trimester of pregnancy. This chain uses TRBV5-1 with TRBJ1-1; tentative D call: TRBD1 (6 bases). The CDR3 DNA reads as TGCGCCAGCAGCACCTTACAGGGAAAGAACACTGAAGCTTTCTTT. Its translation is CASSTLQGKNTEAFF.